Listed below are T cell receptor beta chains from one sample, sequenced in a study of T cell responses to AZD1222 COVID-19 vaccine. The protocol was immunoSEQ multiplex PCR, while the TCRdb copy is restricted to in-frame clones and leaves out a portion. Of 90,000 to 110,000 clones listed, around 87% are singletons. The sample here was peripheral blood, taken 28 days after the second AZD1222 dose. These receptors were collected from an adult who received the AZD1222 COVID-19 vaccine. The CDR3 runs from the conserved cysteine through the conserved F or W. D genes are given only for firm matches. Clone size is shown for a subset of rows, as once, few, many or a class of expanded clone.

TRBV18,TRBJ1-4,NA,NA,TGTGCCAGCTCACCCGATCCGTCCCCACTTCATGATGAAAAACTGTTTTTT,CASSPDPSPLHDEKLFF
TRBV11-2,TRBJ1-1,NA,few,TGTGCCAGCAGCCAATACACTGAAGCTTTCTTT,CASSQYTEAFF
TRBV3-1/TRBV3-2,TRBJ2-1,TRBD2,few,TGTGCCAGCACCCACCTAGCGGGAGGTCGGAATGAGCAGTTCTTC,CASTHLAGGRNEQFF
TRBV9,TRBJ2-7,TRBD1,NA,TGTGCCAGCAGCGTAGAGAGGGACAGGTCCTACGAGCAGTACTTC,CASSVERDRSYEQYF
TRBV6-5,TRBJ1-1,TRBD1,NA,TGTGCCAGCAGTTACGGTACAGGGGGCAAAGCTTTCTTT,CASSYGTGGKAFF
TRBV6-4,TRBJ2-2,NA,NA,TGTGCCAGCAGTGAGTCGGACACCGGGGAGCTGTTTTTT,CASSESDTGELFF
TRBV7-9,TRBJ2-3,TRBD1,NA,TGTGCCAGCAGCTTATGGATAGGGGGCGAAACAGATACGCAGTATTTT,CASSLWIGGETDTQYF
TRBV9,TRBJ2-7,NA,NA,TGTGCCAGCAGCAAGGGTCCCTCCTACGAGCAGTACTTC,CASSKGPSYEQYF
TRBV5-4,TRBJ2-5,TRBD1,NA,TGTGCCAGCAGCTTGGGGGACAGCAAAGAGACCCAGTACTTC,CASSLGDSKETQYF
TRBV6-4,TRBJ2-1,NA,NA,TGTGCCAGCAGTGACTCAAGGGGGGAGTACAATGAGCAGTTCTTC,CASSDSRGEYNEQFF
TRBV5-1,TRBJ1-2,NA,NA,TGCGCCAGCAGCTTGCCAGCTAACTATGGCTACACCTTC,CASSLPANYGYTF
TRBV7-9,TRBJ2-2,NA,NA,TGTGCCAGCAGCTTAGGCATCACCGGGGAGCTGTTTTTT,CASSLGITGELFF
TRBV12-5,TRBJ2-7,NA,NA,TGTGCTAGTGGTTTGAGGCAGGTCGAGCAGTACTTC,CASGLRQVEQYF
TRBV28,TRBJ2-3,NA,once,TGTGCCAGCAGTTTGGGGTCCACAGATACGCAGTATTTT,CASSLGSTDTQYF
TRBV12-3/TRBV12-4,TRBJ1-5,NA,NA,TGTGCCAGCACCCCAGGGATCAATCAGCCCCAGCATTTT,CASTPGINQPQHF
TRBV5-1,TRBJ1-1,TRBD1,NA,TGCGCCAGCAGCCCGGGACAGGGGGCCGCAACCACTGAAGCTTTCTTT,CASSPGQGAATTEAFF
TRBV21-1,TRBJ1-6,NA,NA,TGTGCCAGCAGCAAACATAGAGAATATAATTCACCCCTCCACTTT,CASSKHREYNSPLHF
TRBV7-2,TRBJ1-2,TRBD1,NA,TGTGCCAGCAGCTTAGGGGACAGGGGGCCTTATGGCTACACCTTC,CASSLGDRGPYGYTF
TRBV9,TRBJ2-4,TRBD1,NA,TGTGCCAGCAGCGCAGGGGACAGGACCCGAAACTTAGCCAAAAACATTCAGTACTTC,CASSAGDRTRNLAKNIQYF
TRBV19,TRBJ2-1,NA,NA,TGTGCCAGTAGTACCCCTAACGGGATCTCCTACAATGAGCAGTTCTTC,CASSTPNGISYNEQFF
TRBV12-3/TRBV12-4,TRBJ1-2,NA,NA,TGTGCCAGCAGTTTGGGGACCTATGGCTACACCTTC,CASSLGTYGYTF
TRBV7-9,TRBJ1-3,NA,NA,TGTGCCAGCAGCTCCAGGGGTGGGTCTGGAAACACCATATATTTT,CASSSRGGSGNTIYF
TRBV7-9,TRBJ1-1,TRBD1,NA,TGTGCCAGCAGCTTGACAGGGGTCGGTTCTGAAGCTTTCTTT,CASSLTGVGSEAFF
TRBV12-3/TRBV12-4,TRBJ1-6,NA,once,TGTGCCAGCAGTCGGGGGTTAAATTCACCCCTCCACTTT,CASSRGLNSPLHF